Listed below are T cell receptor beta chains from one sample, sequenced in a study of blood T cell repertoires in COVID-19. Clones were sequenced by immunoSEQ multiplex PCR, and TCRdb holds only the in-frame ones, with some missing. Among hundreds of thousands of clones listed, 86% were seen once. Input material: peripheral blood. The source is a woman in her sixties or seventies with COVID-19, enrolled during active disease. Both conserved end residues are part of each CDR3. The D gene is left open where the match is weak. Where a row states a size, it is once, few, many or the class of an expanded clone; other rows omit it.

V: TRBV11-2; D: -; J: TRBJ2-3; size: -; DNA: TGTGCCAGCAGCTTAGCGACAGCCAACACAGATACGCAGTATTTT; CDR3: CASSLATANTDTQYF
V: TRBV15; D: TRBD2; J: TRBJ2-4; size: -; DNA: TGTGCCACCAGCCCCTCGCGGGGGAGCCACCTAGCCAAAAACATTCAGTACTTC; CDR3: CATSPSRGSHLAKNIQYF
V: TRBV5-4; D: -; J: TRBJ2-2; size: -; DNA: TGTGCCAGCACAACGACAGTAGCGAACACCGGGGAGCTGTTTTTT; CDR3: CASTTTVANTGELFF
V: TRBV4-3; D: TRBD2; J: TRBJ2-3; size: -; DNA: TGCGCCAGCAGCCAAGGTCAACTAGCGGCTAGCACAGATACGCAGTATTTT; CDR3: CASSQGQLAASTDTQYF
V: TRBV19; D: -; J: TRBJ1-1; size: -; DNA: TGTGCCAGTAGTCCAAGGGGGGGACATTCAATCACTGAAGCTTTCTTT; CDR3: CASSPRGGHSITEAFF
V: TRBV4-3; D: TRBD1; J: TRBJ1-2; size: -; DNA: TGCGCCAGCAGCCAAGATGTGGGACAGGGGGCCAACTATGGCTACACCTTC; CDR3: CASSQDVGQGANYGYTF
V: TRBV5-1; D: TRBD1; J: TRBJ1-2; size: once; DNA: TGCGCCAGCAGCGGCGGGACAGGGGGGAGTCTAGGCTATGGCTACACCTTC; CDR3: CASSGGTGGSLGYGYTF
V: TRBV29-1; D: TRBD1; J: TRBJ2-1; size: -; DNA: TGCAGCGTTGAGGCTCTCACCGGGACAGGGCGTATGTTCTTC; CDR3: CSVEALTGTGRMFF
V: TRBV10-2; D: -; J: TRBJ2-5; size: few; DNA: TGCGCCAGCAGTGAGTCCGGGTCCCCGGGAGAGACCCAGTACTTC; CDR3: CASSESGSPGETQYF
V: TRBV10-1; D: -; J: TRBJ2-2; size: -; DNA: TGCGCCAGCGCAGGTGATAACACCGGGGAGCTGTTTTTT; CDR3: CASAGDNTGELFF
V: TRBV7-6; D: -; J: TRBJ1-4; size: -; DNA: TGTGCCAGCAGCTACTCAGCGACAACTAATGAAAAACTGTTTTTT; CDR3: CASSYSATTNEKLFF
V: TRBV5-6; D: -; J: TRBJ1-5; size: -; DNA: TGTGCCAGCAGCTTAACAAAAGACAGGAACAATCAGCCCCAGCATTTT; CDR3: CASSLTKDRNNQPQHF
V: TRBV15; D: -; J: TRBJ1-6; size: -; DNA: TGTGCCACCAGCAGGCAGCGCTCCTATAATTCACCCCTCCACTTT; CDR3: CATSRQRSYNSPLHF
V: TRBV6-1; D: -; J: TRBJ2-7; size: -; DNA: TGTGCCAGCAGTGAAGCGGGAGTGCGAACCTACGAGCAGTACTTC; CDR3: CASSEAGVRTYEQYF
V: TRBV6-2/TRBV6-3; D: TRBD1; J: TRBJ1-1; size: -; DNA: TGTGCCAGCAGTGGGCACAGGGGCGAGAACACTGAAGCTTTCTTT; CDR3: CASSGHRGENTEAFF
V: TRBV18; D: TRBD1; J: TRBJ1-1; size: -; DNA: TGTGCCAGCTCACCACCGGGACAGGACACTGAAGCTTTCTTT; CDR3: CASSPPGQDTEAFF
V: TRBV3-1/TRBV3-2; D: TRBD2; J: TRBJ2-2; size: -; DNA: TGTGCCAGCAGCCGGACTAGCGCCGGGGAGCTGTTTTTT; CDR3: CASSRTSAGELFF
V: TRBV5-1; D: TRBD1; J: TRBJ2-4; size: -; DNA: TGCGCCAGCAGCTTTGCGGACAGGGGGATAGCCAAAAACATTCAGTACTTC; CDR3: CASSFADRGIAKNIQYF
V: TRBV7-3; D: -; J: TRBJ2-2; size: few; DNA: TGTGCCAGCAGCTTAGGGCACAACACCGGGGAGCTGTTTTTT; CDR3: CASSLGHNTGELFF
V: TRBV10-3; D: -; J: TRBJ2-2; size: -; DNA: TGTGCCATCAGTCCGAGACAGGCACCCCACACCGGGGAGCTGTTTTTT; CDR3: CAISPRQAPHTGELFF
V: TRBV30; D: -; J: TRBJ1-6; size: -; DNA: TGTGCCTGGAGAAGGCAGGGACTCAATTCACCCCTCCACTTT; CDR3: CAWRRQGLNSPLHF
V: TRBV27; D: -; J: TRBJ2-1; size: -; DNA: TGTGCCAGCAGTTTATCTTTAGCCCGAGAGCAGTTCTTC; CDR3: CASSLSLAREQFF
V: TRBV2; D: -; J: TRBJ2-2; size: once; DNA: TGTGCCAGCAGTGCGATGGGCGCCAACACCGGGGAGCTGTTTTTT; CDR3: CASSAMGANTGELFF
V: TRBV4-3; D: TRBD2; J: TRBJ2-1; size: -; DNA: TGCGCCAGCAGCCAAGCCAGTAGCGGGGGGGCTCATGAGCAGTTCTTC; CDR3: CASSQASSGGAHEQFF
V: TRBV11-2; D: -; J: TRBJ2-4; size: -; DNA: TGTGCCAGCAGCCGCCCCGGGGCCAAAAACATTCAGTACTTC; CDR3: CASSRPGAKNIQYF
V: TRBV4-1; D: TRBD2; J: TRBJ2-7; size: -; DNA: TGCGCCAGCAGCCCCCGGACTAGCGGGTACTACGAGCAGTACTTC; CDR3: CASSPRTSGYYEQYF
V: TRBV21-1; D: -; J: TRBJ1-2; size: -; DNA: TGTGCCAGCAGCAAAGCACTCGCGGTAGACTATGGCTACACCTTC; CDR3: CASSKALAVDYGYTF
V: TRBV18; D: TRBD1; J: TRBJ2-2; size: -; DNA: TGTGCCAGCTCACCACCGGCGACAGGGGGAACCGGGGAGCTGTTTTTT; CDR3: CASSPPATGGTGELFF
V: TRBV6-5; D: -; J: TRBJ2-1; size: -; DNA: TGTGCCAGCAGTTACAGGAGGTACAATGAGCAGTTCTTC; CDR3: CASSYRRYNEQFF
V: TRBV9; D: TRBD2; J: TRBJ2-2; size: -; DNA: TGTGCCAGCAGCTTGGCGGGGGGAGATTTTCACGGGGAGCTGTTTTTT; CDR3: CASSLAGGDFHGELFF
V: TRBV7-8; D: -; J: TRBJ1-1; size: -; DNA: TGTGCCAGCAGCCCTTGGACAAATTTGAACACTGAAGCTTTCTTT; CDR3: CASSPWTNLNTEAFF